This entry lists 32 T cell receptor beta chains sequenced from one sample in a study of T-cell memory formation after mild COVID-19. TCRdb called the 5' RACE reads again in MiXCR, with one record for every CDR3 protein. Here the sample spans roughly 250,000 distinct CDR3 sequences, approximately 16% being singletons. The sequencing sample was made of PBMCs or a T cell subset sorted from them (not recorded which). These receptors were taken from a man younger than 35 who had mild COVID-19 (a few samples of this study predate the infection). Cell type and time point are not known.

This clonotype turned up a few times. The chain recombines TRBV27 with TRBJ1-5; D remains ambiguous. V was trimmed by 7 bases and J by 4 bases, leaving 11 bases between them. The CDR3 sequence is 13 residues long. Germline CDR1 MNHEY, CDR2 SMNVEV (reference sequence). CDR3 protein: CASKRVANQPQHF. CDR3 nucleotides: TGTGCCAGCAAAAGGGTCGCTAATCAGCCCCAGCATTTT.

This clonotype was seen more than once but under ten times. V gene TRBV2 combines with J gene TRBJ2-7; D is unresolved. The germline V gene has CDR1 SNHLY and CDR2 FYNNEI. This CDR3 spans 15 amino acids. Deletions cut 4 bases from V and 0 bases from J, with 13 bases between. The CDR3 DNA follows: TGTGCCAGCAGTGCTAGTTATGTGAGCTCCTACGAGCAGTACGTC. Its translation is CASSASYVSSYEQYV.

The V call is TRBV5-6, the J call TRBJ1-1; TRBD1 might be the D (6 bases). The CDR3 spans 14 residues. Trimming cost V 5 bases and J 3 bases, with 14 bases left between them. Germline V gene data show CDR1 as SGHDT and CDR2 as YYEEEE. DNA for the CDR3: TGTGCCAGCAGGCCAACAGGGATTGACACTGAAGCTTTCTTT. Translation: CASRPTGIDTEAFF.

Concerning this clonotype: Mismatch with germline at one junction end may stem from a read error. J is TRBJ1-2 and V is TRBV6-5; a possible D gene is TRBD1 (5 bases). The CDR3 length is 14 residues. Germline CDR1 and CDR2: MNHEY and SVGAGI. The CDR3 is CASSYLGGYYGYTF. For the CDR3, the DNA is TGTGCCAGCAGTTACCTCGGGGGATACTATGGATACACCTTC.

The rearrangement joins TRBV7-8 to TRBJ2-2; 8 bases align to TRBD1. The CDR3 sequence is 14 residues long. V shed 5 bases, J shed 5 bases, and the junction held 4 bases outside the gene matches. Germline V gene lookup returns CDR1 SGHVS and CDR2 FQNEAQ. The CDR3 here is CASSLDRGTGELFF. The CDR3 DNA reads TGTGCCAGCAGCCTTGACAGGGGAACCGGGGAGCTGTTTTTT. The full variable domain, with the rest looked up from reference TRBV7-8 and TRBJ2-2, is GAGVSQSPRYKVAKRGQDVALRCDPISGHVSLFWYQQALGQGPEFLTYFQNEAQLDKSGLPSDRFFAERPEGSVSTLKIQRTQQEDSAVYLCASSLDRGTGELFFGEGSRLTVL.

This clonotype was seen repeatedly, ten times or more. The rearrangement uses TRBV28 and TRBJ1-5; D call uncertain. The CDR3 is 12 residues long. The germline gives CDR1 MDHEN, CDR2 SYDVKM. Trimming shortened V by 3 bases and J by 7 bases, and 7 bases separated the two germline ends. The CDR3 is CASSFSGQPQHF. For the CDR3, the DNA is TGTGCCAGCAGTTTCTCCGGGCAGCCCCAGCATTTT.

Only a few counts were recorded for this clonotype. The chain employs TRBV6-2 or TRBV6-3 and TRBJ1-5; TRBD1 might be the D (5 bases). V shed 0 bases and J shed 0 bases, with 12 bases lying between them. The germline gives CDR1 MNHEY, CDR2 SVGEGT. The CDR3 sequence is 17 residues long. CDR3 residues: CASSYSIGQRSNQPQHF. CDR3 DNA sequence: TGTGCCAGCAGTTACTCGATCGGACAACGTAGCAATCAGCCCCAGCATTTT.

This clonotype was recorded a few times. This chain connects TRBV6-2 or TRBV6-3 to TRBJ1-6; D gene unclear. Germline CDR1 and CDR2: MNHEY and SVGEGT. There are 14 residues in the CDR3. V was shortened by 3 bases and J by 9 bases, with 12 bases between the two germline ends. The CDR3 protein is CASSYAQSSSPLHF. The CDR3 DNA is TGTGCCAGCAGTTATGCACAGTCGAGTTCACCCCTCCACTTT.

The chain joins TRBV20-1 to TRBJ1-1; D is perhaps TRBD1 (6 bases). The CDR3 is 14 amino acids. Germline V gene sequence: CDR1 DFQATT, CDR2 SNEGSKA (reference sequence). The germline V and J ends were trimmed by 5 bases and 7 bases, with 20 bases remaining between them. CDR3 in amino acids: CSAADRLNTYEAFF. CDR3 nucleotide sequence: TGCAGTGCTGCGGACAGATTGAACACTTATGAAGCTTTCTTT.

The rearrangement joins TRBV5-1 to TRBJ2-5; the match to TRBD2 covers 7 bases. The V segment lost 2 bases and the J segment 5 bases; nucleotides outside the gene matches: 9. This CDR3 spans 15 amino acids. The germline V gene encodes CDR1 SGHRS and CDR2 YFSETQ. CDR3 loop: CASSLGTTLGETQYF. CDR3 bases: TGCGCCAGCAGCTTAGGGACTACCTTGGGTGAGACCCAGTACTTC.

V is TRBV7-9 and J is TRBJ2-7, with 12 bases that match TRBD2. Germline CDR1 SEHNR, CDR2 FQNEAQ (reference sequence). The CDR3 has 17 amino acids. The J segment lost 0 bases and the V segment lost 5 bases, leaving 8 bases of the junction unmatched. The CDR3 loop is CASSPNPTSGGSYEQYF. Here the CDR3 DNA reads TGTGCCAGCAGCCCGAATCCGACTAGCGGGGGCTCCTACGAGCAGTACTTC.

Only a few counts were recorded for this clonotype. The CDR3 here is CASSLDRADQPQHF. CDR3 sequence (DNA): TGCGCCAGCAGCCTCGACAGGGCAGATCAGCCCCAGCATTTT. The rearrangement links TRBV4-3 to TRBJ1-5, with 7 bases identical to TRBD1. Germline V gene data show CDR1 as LGHNA and CDR2 as YSLEER. The V gene end was trimmed by 4 bases and the J gene end by 5 bases; junction bases not matched to a gene: 5. There are 14 residues in the CDR3.

The chain employs TRBV11-2 and TRBJ2-7; D might be TRBD1 or TRBD2, each matching 7 bases. The germline V gene has CDR1 SGHAT and CDR2 FQNNGV. Trimming removed 3 bases from V and 8 bases from J, with 20 bases in between. This CDR3 spans 15 amino acids. The CDR3 DNA reads as TGTGCCAGCAGCTTCCTGCAGGGGGGGCCCGGTCAGCAGTACTTC. This encodes CASSFLQGGPGQQYF.

The sample holds a few counts of this clonotype. The V gene is TRBV5-5, the J gene TRBJ1-1; 9 nucleotides match TRBD1. V trimming: 2 bases; J trimming: 5 bases; junction bases outside the gene matches: 7. CDR1 and CDR2 from the germline V gene are SGHKS and YYEKEE (reference sequence). The length of the CDR3 is 15 residues. The CDR3: CASSLAPTGGTEAFF. The CDR3 DNA reads as TGTGCCAGCAGCTTAGCACCGACAGGGGGAACTGAAGCTTTCTTT.

This clonotype showed up many times. The chain links TRBV4-1 to TRBJ2-5; 7 nucleotides match TRBD1. CDR3 length equals 14 residues. The V gene end was trimmed by 5 bases and the J gene end by 1 base; junction bases not matched to a gene: 4. Germline V gene sequence: CDR1 MGHRA, CDR2 YSYEKL. CDR3 coding DNA: TGCGCCAGCAGCGCAACAGGGGCCCAAGAGACCCAGTACTTC. Its translation is CASSATGAQETQYF.

This clonotype was seen more than once but under ten times. The chain is built from TRBV29-1 and TRBJ2-1, with D possibly matching TRBD2 (5 bases). V was pared by 7 bases and J by 7 bases, with 20 bases between. The CDR3 length is 14 residues. Germline assignment: CDR1 SQVTM and CDR2 ANQGSEA. CDR3 sequence reads: CSGTRTGVGNEQFF. CDR3 DNA: TGCAGCGGGACTCGGACCGGGGTTGGGAATGAGCAGTTCTTC.

CDR3 sequence reads: CASSLRGFGDEKLFF. CDR3 DNA sequence: TGTGCCAGCAGTCTCCGGGGCTTCGGGGATGAAAAACTGTTTTTT. The chain is built from TRBV12-3 or TRBV12-4 and TRBJ1-4, with D possibly being TRBD1 (5 bases). CDR3 length: 15 amino acids. V shed 5 bases and J shed 6 bases, with 16 bases lying between them.

This clonotype was counted ten times or more. The rearrangement links TRBV7-8 to TRBJ2-1; D remains ambiguous. This CDR3 spans 14 amino acids. The V gene lost 0 bases and the J gene lost 0 bases, with 3 bases spanning the gap. Germline assignment: CDR1 SGHVS and CDR2 FQNEAQ. The CDR3 DNA reads as TGTGCCAGCAGCTTAGCAGGCTCCTACAATGAGCAGTTCTTC. The encoded protein is CASSLAGSYNEQFF.

The gene calls are TRBV24-1 and TRBJ1-2; weak D call: TRBD1 (6 bases). In germline, CDR1 is KGHDR, CDR2 SFDVKD. CDR3 length equals 16 residues. With 3 bases removed from V and 0 bases from J, the gap between germline ends came to 13 bases. DNA for the CDR3: TGTGCCACCAGTGATACTGGGACATCGGCTAACTATGGCTACACCTTC. This encodes CATSDTGTSANYGYTF.

This clonotype was seen only a few times. The J gene is TRBJ2-1, the V gene TRBV7-3; D is tentatively TRBD1 or TRBD2 (6 bases each). CDR3 size: 13 residues. The V end lost 5 bases, the J end lost 10 bases, and 15 bases lay between the germline ends. Germline V lookup: CDR1 SGHTA, CDR2 FQGTGA. CDR3 coding DNA: TGTGCCAGCAGCCCCATGAGGGGGGACGAGCAGTTCTTC. It codes for CASSPMRGDEQFF.

This rearrangement joins TRBV18 to TRBJ1-4; D perhaps matches TRBD1 (6 bases). The CDR3 has 14 residues. From germline, CDR1 is KGHSH and CDR2 LQKENI. Trimming removed 4 bases at V and 10 bases at J, with 16 bases between. The CDR3 loop reads CASSRQTGKTKLFF. CDR3 nucleotides: TGTGCCAGCTCACGCCAAACAGGGAAAACAAAACTGTTTTTT.

The rearrangement uses TRBV19 and TRBJ1-2, with unresolved D. This CDR3 region has 14 residues. Trimming took off 5 bases at V and 0 bases at J, with 10 bases between the two ends. CDR1 is LNHDA, CDR2 SQIVND, per germline (reference sequence). Here the CDR3 reads CASSLRRTNYGYTF. The CDR3, as DNA: TGTGCCAGTAGTTTAAGGAGAACTAACTATGGCTACACCTTC.

This clonotype has more than one count but fewer than ten. The CDR3 spells CASSLESGRNTGELFF. The CDR3 DNA follows: TGCGCCAGCAGCTTGGAGTCCGGCCGGAACACCGGGGAGCTGTTTTTT. The V call is TRBV5-1, the J call TRBJ2-2; D ambiguous. The V and J ends lost 0 bases and 1 base respectively, with 10 bases between them. From germline, CDR1 is SGHRS and CDR2 YFSETQ. The CDR3 has 16 residues.

The V and J genes are TRBV7-8 and TRBJ2-5; D is tentatively TRBD1 or TRBD2 (5 bases each). Germline lookup yields CDR1 SGHVS and CDR2 FQNEAQ. Trimming took 6 bases from V and 5 from J, leaving 13 bases between them. The CDR3 sequence is 13 residues long. For the CDR3, the DNA is TGTGCCAGCAGGTCGGGGCTCAGGGAGACCCAGTACTTC. It yields the protein CASRSGLRETQYF. The whole variable domain, filled in from reference TRBV7-8 and TRBJ2-5, reads GAGVSQSPRYKVAKRGQDVALRCDPISGHVSLFWYQQALGQGPEFLTYFQNEAQLDKSGLPSDRFFAERPEGSVSTLKIQRTQQEDSAVYLCASRSGLRETQYFGPGTRLLVL.

This clonotype was observed a handful of times. The V and J genes are TRBV6-2 or TRBV6-3 and TRBJ1-2; D is unresolved. V dropped 6 bases and J dropped 8 bases, with 16 bases sitting between them. Germline lookup yields CDR1 MNHEY and CDR2 SVGEGT. This CDR3 contains 13 residues. CDR3 loop: CASSQYTSGGYTF. CDR3 in DNA: TGTGCCAGCAGCCAATACACTTCCGGGGGCTACACCTTC.

This sequence joins TRBV2 and TRBJ2-5; the D gene is possibly TRBD2 (5 bases). The germline V and J ends were trimmed by 7 bases and 4 bases, with 16 bases remaining between them. Per the germline V gene, CDR1 is SNHLY and CDR2 is FYNNEI. CDR3 length: 14 amino acids. CDR3 bases: TGTGCCAGCATCGGGAACACCCTGGGAGAGACCCAGTACTTC. Translating it yields CASIGNTLGETQYF.

V and J are TRBV12-3 or TRBV12-4 and TRBJ1-1; D is uncertain. The CDR3 contains 14 residues. The ends were cut back, 6 bases at V and 4 bases at J, with 15 bases in the middle. The CDR3 reads CASRPQRMSTEAFF. Written as DNA, the CDR3 is TGTGCCAGCAGACCTCAGAGGATGAGCACTGAAGCTTTCTTT.

This clonotype appeared a few times. The chain couples TRBV20-1 to TRBJ2-7; D unresolved. The CDR3 extends over 13 amino acids. Germline CDR1 and CDR2: DFQATT and SNEGSKA (reference sequence). V was pared by 3 bases and J by 7 bases, with 16 bases between. For the CDR3, the DNA is TGCAGTGCTAGTACTCCTACATGGCGAGAGCAGTACGTC. This sequence encodes CSASTPTWREQYV.

The rearrangement links TRBV29-1 to TRBJ2-3, with a possible D match to TRBD1 (6 bases). The CDR3 has 13 amino acids. Germline loops: CDR1 SQVTM, CDR2 ANQGSEA. Between the trimmed V and J ends, which lost 7 bases and 2 bases, there was a span of 13 bases. CDR3 DNA sequence: TGCAGCGGAAGACAGGCCCCCACAGATACGCAGTATTTT. Translating gives CSGRQAPTDTQYF.

The V call is TRBV5-5, the J call TRBJ2-2; TRBD2 is a possible D gene (5 bases). CDR3 length: 14 residues. The germline CDR1 and CDR2 sequences are SGHKS and YYEKEE (reference sequence). The germline V and J ends were trimmed by 3 bases and 6 bases, with 12 bases remaining between them. The CDR3 sequence is CASSSAGRAGELFF. CDR3 coding DNA: TGTGCCAGCAGCTCGGCGGGTCGGGCCGGGGAGCTGTTTTTT.

The V and J genes are TRBV7-2 and TRBJ1-6, with 7 bases matching TRBD1. The germline V gene encodes CDR1 SGHTA and CDR2 FQGNSA. The CDR3 covers 12 residues. V trimming: 5 bases; J trimming: 11 bases; junction bases outside the gene matches: 3. CDR3 nucleotide sequence: TGTGCCAGCAGCATACAGGGGACACCCCTCCACTTT. Translation gives CASSIQGTPLHF.

This clonotype has at least ten counts. The rearrangement links TRBV5-1 to TRBJ2-3, with 7 nucleotides matching TRBD1. This CDR3 has 15 amino acids. Germline values: CDR1 SGHRS, CDR2 YFSETQ. Unmatched junction bases numbered 9, after V lost 4 bases and J lost 4 bases. The CDR3 DNA reads as TGCGCCAGCAGCATACAGGGGAATGGTCCAGATACGCAGTATTTT. This sequence encodes CASSIQGNGPDTQYF.